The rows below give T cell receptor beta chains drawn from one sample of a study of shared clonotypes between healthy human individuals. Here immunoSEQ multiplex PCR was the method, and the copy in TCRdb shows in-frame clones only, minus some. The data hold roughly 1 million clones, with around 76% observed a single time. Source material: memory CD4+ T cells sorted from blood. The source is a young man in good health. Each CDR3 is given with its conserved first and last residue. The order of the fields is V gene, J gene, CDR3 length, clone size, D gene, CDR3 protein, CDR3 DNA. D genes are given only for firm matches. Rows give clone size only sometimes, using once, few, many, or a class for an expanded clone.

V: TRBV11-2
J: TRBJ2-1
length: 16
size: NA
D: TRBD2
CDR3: CASSLGGSGTLNEQFF
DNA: TGTGCCAGCAGCTTAGGGGGTAGCGGGACACTGAATGAGCAGTTCTTC

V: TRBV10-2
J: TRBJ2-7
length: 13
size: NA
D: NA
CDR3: CASTGWGLYEQYF
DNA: TGCGCCAGCACGGGGTGGGGCCTCTACGAGCAGTACTTC

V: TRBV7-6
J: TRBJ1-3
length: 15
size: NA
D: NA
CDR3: CASSQPYGGGNTIYF
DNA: TGTGCCAGCAGCCAACCTTATGGGGGCGGAAACACCATATATTTT

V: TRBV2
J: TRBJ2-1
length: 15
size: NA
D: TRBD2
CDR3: CASSQLAGGYNEQFF
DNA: TGTGCCAGCAGTCAACTAGCGGGAGGGTACAATGAGCAGTTCTTC

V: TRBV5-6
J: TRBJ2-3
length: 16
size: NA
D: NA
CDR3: CASSPGAGLYTDTQYF
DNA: TGTGCCAGCAGCCCCGGGGCGGGGCTCTACACAGATACGCAGTATTTT

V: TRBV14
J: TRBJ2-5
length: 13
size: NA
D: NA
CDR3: CASSQDRRETQYF
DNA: TGTGCCAGCAGCCAAGATCGCAGAGAGACCCAGTACTTC

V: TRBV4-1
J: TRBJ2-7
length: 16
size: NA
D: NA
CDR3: CASNSQLASSSYEQYF
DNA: TGCGCCAGCAACTCTCAGTTGGCGTCTTCTTCCTACGAGCAGTACTTC

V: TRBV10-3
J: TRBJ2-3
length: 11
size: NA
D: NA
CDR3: CAISVSDTQYF
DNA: TGTGCCATCAGTGTGTCAGATACGCAGTATTTT

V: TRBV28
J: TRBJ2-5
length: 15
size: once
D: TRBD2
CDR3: CASSPSGGYSETQYF
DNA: TGTGCCAGCAGTCCTAGCGGGGGTTATTCCGAGACCCAGTACTTC

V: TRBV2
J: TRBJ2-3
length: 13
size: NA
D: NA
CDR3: CASGPPDTDTQYF
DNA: TGTGCCAGCGGGCCACCAGACACAGATACGCAGTATTTT

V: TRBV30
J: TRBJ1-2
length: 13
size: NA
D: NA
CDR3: CALRPLVNYGYTF
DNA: TGTGCCCTTCGACCCCTAGTTAACTATGGCTACACCTTC

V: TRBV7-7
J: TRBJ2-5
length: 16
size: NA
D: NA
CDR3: CASSLNSGVRRETQYF
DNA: TGTGCTAGCAGCTTAAATTCGGGGGTTCGGAGGGAGACCCAGTACTTC

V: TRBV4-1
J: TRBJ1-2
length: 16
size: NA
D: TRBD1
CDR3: CASSQPLGQGANGYTF
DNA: TGCGCCAGCAGCCAACCCCTGGGACAGGGGGCTAATGGCTACACCTTC

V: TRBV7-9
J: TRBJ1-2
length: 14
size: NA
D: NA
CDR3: CASTSVGASYGYTF
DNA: TGTGCCAGCACTAGTGTCGGGGCATCCTATGGCTACACCTTC

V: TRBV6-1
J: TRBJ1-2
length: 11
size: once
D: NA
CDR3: CASSEASGYTF
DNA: TGTGCCAGCAGTGAGGCCTCTGGCTACACCTTC

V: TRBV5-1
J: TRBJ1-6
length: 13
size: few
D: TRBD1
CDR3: CASSFDRGSPLHF
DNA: TGCGCCAGCAGCTTCGACAGGGGCTCACCCCTCCACTTT

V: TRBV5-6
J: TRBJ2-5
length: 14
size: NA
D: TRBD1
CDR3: CASSLVQGLATQYF
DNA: TGTGCCAGCAGCTTGGTACAGGGGTTGGCGACCCAGTACTTC

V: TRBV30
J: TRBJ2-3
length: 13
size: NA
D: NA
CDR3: CAWSVEEKGTQYF
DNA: TGTGCCTGGAGTGTAGAGGAGAAGGGTACGCAGTATTTT

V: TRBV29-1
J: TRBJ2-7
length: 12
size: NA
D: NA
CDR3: CSVGGDRGEQYF
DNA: TGCAGCGTTGGGGGGGACCGCGGCGAGCAGTACTTC

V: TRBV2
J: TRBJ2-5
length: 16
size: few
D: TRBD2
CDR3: CASRPPPGLAYETQYF
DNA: TGTGCCAGCAGACCCCCACCGGGACTAGCATATGAGACCCAGTACTTC

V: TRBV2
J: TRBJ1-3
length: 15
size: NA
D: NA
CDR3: CASRREAKPGNTIYF
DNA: TGTGCCAGCCGCCGGGAGGCAAAACCTGGAAACACCATATATTTT

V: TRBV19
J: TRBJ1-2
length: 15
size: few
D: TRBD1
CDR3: CASSSAGGANYGYTF
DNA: TGTGCCAGTAGTAGCGCAGGGGGCGCTAACTATGGCTACACCTTC

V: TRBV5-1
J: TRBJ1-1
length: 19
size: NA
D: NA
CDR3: CASSLDPSTGNLLNTEAFF
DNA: TGCGCCAGCAGCTTGGACCCATCGACAGGCAACCTCTTGAACACTGAAGCTTTCTTT

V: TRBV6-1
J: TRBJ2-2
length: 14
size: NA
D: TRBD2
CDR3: CASSGTSGVGELFF
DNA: TGTGCCAGCAGCGGGACTAGCGGGGTCGGGGAGCTGTTTTTT

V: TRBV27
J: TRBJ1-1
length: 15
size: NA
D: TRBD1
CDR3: CASSFSRQGGTEAFF
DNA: TGTGCCAGCAGTTTTAGCCGACAGGGAGGAACTGAAGCTTTCTTT

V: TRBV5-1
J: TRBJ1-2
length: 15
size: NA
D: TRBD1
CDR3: CASSLGQGLNYGYTF
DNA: TGCGCCAGCAGCTTGGGACAGGGACTTAACTATGGCTACACCTTC

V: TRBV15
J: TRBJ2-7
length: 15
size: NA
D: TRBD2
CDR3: CATSRDSGGFHEQYF
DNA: TGTGCCACCAGCAGGGATTCGGGGGGTTTCCACGAGCAGTACTTC

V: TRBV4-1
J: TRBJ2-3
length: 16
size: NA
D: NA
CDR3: CASSQGPGRFTDTQYF
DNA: TGCGCCAGCAGCCAAGGGCCAGGGAGATTCACAGATACGCAGTATTTT

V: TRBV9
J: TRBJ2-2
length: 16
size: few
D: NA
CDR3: CASSVGALLNTGELFF
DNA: TGTGCCAGCAGCGTAGGAGCCCTCCTAAACACCGGGGAGCTGTTTTTT

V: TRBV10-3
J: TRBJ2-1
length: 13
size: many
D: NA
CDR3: CAISGGYDNEQFF
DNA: TGTGCCATCAGTGGAGGGTACGACAATGAGCAGTTCTTC

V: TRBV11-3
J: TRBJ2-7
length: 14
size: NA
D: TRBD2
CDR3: CASSLTAGVSEQYF
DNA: TGTGCCAGCAGCTTAACCGCGGGAGTCTCCGAGCAGTACTTC

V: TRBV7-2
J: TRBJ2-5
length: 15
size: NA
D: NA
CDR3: CASSPRRAISETQYF
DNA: TGTGCCAGCAGCCCCCGCAGGGCGATCTCAGAGACCCAGTACTTC

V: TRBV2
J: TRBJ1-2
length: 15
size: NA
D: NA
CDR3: CASSPGKGTSYGYTF
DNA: TGTGCCAGCAGTCCCGGGAAGGGGACTTCCTATGGCTACACCTTC

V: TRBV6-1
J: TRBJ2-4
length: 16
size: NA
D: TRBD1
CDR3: CASSARGQSAKNIQYF
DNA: TGTGCCAGCAGTGCCCGGGGACAGTCAGCCAAAAACATTCAGTACTTC

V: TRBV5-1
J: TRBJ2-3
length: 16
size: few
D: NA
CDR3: CASSPFPSGRTDTQYF
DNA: TGCGCCAGCAGTCCTTTCCCCTCGGGGCGCACAGATACGCAGTATTTT

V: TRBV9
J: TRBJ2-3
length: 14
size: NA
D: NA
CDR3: CASSVGTSLDTQYF
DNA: TGTGCCAGCAGCGTCGGTACTAGCCTCGATACGCAGTATTTT

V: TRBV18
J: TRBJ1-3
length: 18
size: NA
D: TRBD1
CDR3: CASSPPGQLGRAGNTIYF
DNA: TGTGCCAGCTCACCCCCGGGACAGCTCGGGAGAGCTGGAAACACCATATATTTT

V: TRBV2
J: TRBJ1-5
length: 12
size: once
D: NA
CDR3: CASGGLAQPQHF
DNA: TGTGCCAGCGGTGGTCTCGCTCAGCCCCAGCATTTT

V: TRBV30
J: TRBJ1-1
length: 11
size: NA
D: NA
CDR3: CACSSKGEAFF
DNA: TGTGCCTGTTCGAGCAAGGGAGAAGCTTTCTTT

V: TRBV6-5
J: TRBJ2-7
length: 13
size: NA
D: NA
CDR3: CASSLKGTYEQYF
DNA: TGTGCCAGCAGTTTAAAGGGAACCTACGAGCAGTACTTC

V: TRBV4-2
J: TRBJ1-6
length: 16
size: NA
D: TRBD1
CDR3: CASSRTGTGSNSPLHF
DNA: TGTGCCAGCAGCCGAACCGGGACAGGGTCCAATTCACCCCTCCACTTT

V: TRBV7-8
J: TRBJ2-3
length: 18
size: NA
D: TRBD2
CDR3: CASSSRLAGGTFTDTQYF
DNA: TGTGCCAGCAGCTCCCGACTAGCGGGGGGAACATTCACAGATACGCAGTATTTT

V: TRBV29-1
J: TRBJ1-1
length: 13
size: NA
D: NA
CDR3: CSVGSGKNTEAFF
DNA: TGCAGCGTTGGGTCCGGAAAGAACACTGAAGCTTTCTTT

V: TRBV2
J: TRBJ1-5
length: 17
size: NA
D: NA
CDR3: CASSDIGTGSLWEPQHF
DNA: TGTGCCAGCAGTGACATTGGCACAGGCTCGTTGTGGGAGCCCCAGCATTTT

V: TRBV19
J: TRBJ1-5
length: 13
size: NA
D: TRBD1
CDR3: CASSSQTGLPQHF
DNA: TGTGCCAGTAGTAGCCAGACAGGGCTGCCCCAGCATTTT

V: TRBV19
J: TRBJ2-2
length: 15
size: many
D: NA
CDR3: CASTRQGLNTGELFF
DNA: TGTGCCAGTACAAGACAGGGACTTAACACCGGGGAGCTGTTTTTT